These 21 T cell receptor beta chains came from one sample sequenced in a study of shared clonotypes between healthy human individuals. Profiling relied on immunoSEQ multiplex PCR, and the TCRdb table lists in-frame clones only, not all of them. The table has about 2 million clones, roughly 94% seen once; the top ten hold 0.13%. Sequenced material: naive CD4+ T cells sorted from blood. The sample's subset: CD45RA+ positively selected. Source of these receptors: a man aged 18 to 35 in good health.

The CDR3 nucleotides read TGTGCCAGCAGCCCCACAGGGGAGGGTTGGGGCACTGAAGCTTTCTTT. The encoded protein is CASSPTGEGWGTEAFF. This sequence joins TRBV14 and TRBJ1-1; TRBD1 aligns across 7 bases. Germline V CDR1 and CDR2: SGHDN, FVKESK. This CDR3 has 16 amino acids. V trimming: 4 bases; J trimming: 4 bases; junction bases outside the gene matches: 12.

The CDR3 bases are TGTGCCATCAGTGCTGCCTCGGGGGAGCTGTTTTTT. Encoded protein: CAISAASGELFF. V usage is TRBV10-3 and J usage is TRBJ2-2; D gene ambiguous. Germline CDR1 and CDR2: ENHRY and SYGVKD. Trimming left V 4 bases short and J 8 bases short, with 8 bases between. CDR3 length: 12 residues.

This clone was seen only once. This chain joins TRBV6-5 and TRBJ1-1; D is uncertain. The CDR3 extends over 15 amino acids. The germline V and J ends were trimmed by 6 bases and 2 bases, with 16 bases remaining between them. Germline V gene data show CDR1 as MNHEY and CDR2 as SVGAGI. CDR3 amino acids: CASRTDGTLNTEAFF. The CDR3 nucleotides are TGTGCCAGCAGGACGGACGGTACCCTAAACACTGAAGCTTTCTTT.

V usage is TRBV7-6 and J usage is TRBJ2-2; the D is unclear. There are 13 residues in the CDR3. Germline-derived CDR1 and CDR2 are SGHVS and FNYEAQ. V gave up 1 base and J gave up 7 bases, with 7 bases separating them. CDR3 amino acids: CASSLGVSGELFF. DNA for the CDR3: TGTGCCAGCAGCTTAGGAGTAAGCGGGGAGCTGTTTTTT.

V and J are TRBV5-1 and TRBJ1-3, with 7 bases aligning to TRBD1. CDR1 is SGHRS, CDR2 YFSETQ, per germline. The length of the CDR3 is 14 residues. V gave up 6 bases and J gave up 0 bases; unmatched junction bases: 3. The CDR3 loop is CASNSGGSGNTIYF. CDR3 DNA: TGCGCCAGCAACTCAGGGGGCTCTGGAAACACCATATATTTT.

This sequence joins TRBV5-4 and TRBJ2-3, with 8 nucleotides matching TRBD2. The CDR3 extends over 13 amino acids. Germline CDR1 reads SGHNT; CDR2 reads YYREEE (reference sequence). CDR3: CETSGGPVDTQYF. The CDR3 region has the DNA TGTGAAACTAGCGGAGGTCCCGTAGATACGCAGTATTTT.

The chain links TRBV28 to TRBJ1-4; the D is unclear. Germline loops: CDR1 MDHEN, CDR2 SYDVKM. The CDR3 has 17 residues. With 4 bases removed from V and 5 bases from J, the gap between germline ends came to 20 bases. The CDR3 nucleotides read TGTGCCAGCAGTTCTCTATCAAAGGGTAGAGGAAATGAAAAACTGTTTTTT. This sequence encodes CASSSLSKGRGNEKLFF.

This chain uses TRBV7-9 with TRBJ2-7; D gene uncertain. The CDR3 sequence is 11 residues long. Trimming left V 4 bases short and J 4 bases short, with 5 bases between. Germline CDR1 reads SEHNR; CDR2 reads FQNEAQ (reference sequence). The CDR3, as DNA: TGTGCCAGCAGCTACCAATACGAGCAGTACTTC. Protein: CASSYQYEQYF.

The rearrangement joins TRBV19 to TRBJ1-1, with a possible D match to TRBD1 (5 bases). CDR1 is LNHDA and CDR2 is SQIVND in the germline V gene (reference sequence). With 3 bases removed from V and 5 bases from J, the gap between germline ends came to 10 bases. The CDR3 is 13 amino acids. CDR3 nucleotide sequence: TGTGCCAGTAGTATGGCCGGGGGGACTGAAGCTTTCTTT. Translation gives CASSMAGGTEAFF.

This chain links TRBV11-2 with TRBJ2-7; the match to TRBD2 covers 9 bases. The ends lost 0 bases at V and 2 bases at J; junction bases unmatched: 2. The germline gives CDR1 SGHAT, CDR2 FQNNGV. The CDR3 is 15 amino acids. The CDR3 here is CASSLESSGAYEQYF. In DNA form, the CDR3 reads TGTGCCAGCAGCTTAGAGTCTAGCGGGGCCTACGAGCAGTACTTC. The whole variable domain, remainder taken from reference TRBV11-2 and TRBJ2-7, is EAGVAQSPRYKIIEKRQSVAFWCNPISGHATLYWYQQILGQGPKLLIQFQNNGVVDDSQLPKDRFSAERLKGVDSTLKIQPAKLEDSAVYLCASSLESSGAYEQYFGPGTRLTVT.

This sequence joins TRBV15 and TRBJ1-2; no clear D gene. The germline V gene encodes CDR1 LNHNV and CDR2 YYDKDF (reference sequence). There are 13 residues in the CDR3. The V gene lost 0 bases and the J gene lost 5 bases, with 7 bases spanning the gap. The chain's CDR3 is CATSRDPVYGYTF. The CDR3 DNA sequence: TGTGCCACCAGCAGAGATCCGGTATATGGCTACACCTTC.

The genes are TRBV5-1 and TRBJ1-6; D is unresolved. Trimming took off 0 bases at V and 9 bases at J, with 10 bases between the two ends. Per germline, CDR1 SGHRS and CDR2 YFSETQ. The CDR3 consists of 14 residues. The CDR3, as DNA: TGCGCCAGCAGCTTGGGACATAGCGGTTCACCCCTCCACTTT. This encodes CASSLGHSGSPLHF. Combining the CDR3 with reference TRBV5-1 and TRBJ1-6 gives the whole variable domain KAGVTQTPRYLIKTRGQQVTLSCSPISGHRSVSWYQQTPGQGLQFLFEYFSETQRNKGNFPGRFSGRQFSNSRSEMNVSTLELGDSALYLCASSLGHSGSPLHFGNGTRLTVT.

The chain uses TRBV15 and TRBJ2-3; TRBD1 agrees at 9 bases. There are 14 residues in the CDR3. CDR1 is LNHNV, CDR2 YYDKDF, per germline (reference sequence). V lost 6 bases to trimming and J lost 3 bases; unmatched junction nucleotides: 4. The CDR3 DNA follows: TGTGCCACCAGTAACAGGGGGCGTACAGATACGCAGTATTTT. Protein product: CATSNRGRTDTQYF.

The chain has TRBV7-9 and TRBJ1-6; D gene unclear. Trimming took 3 bases from V and 7 from J, leaving 7 bases between them. The CDR3 spans 13 residues. Per germline, CDR1 SEHNR and CDR2 FQNEAQ (reference sequence). The CDR3 loop is CASSFTDNSPLHF. The CDR3 nucleotides read TGTGCCAGCAGCTTTACAGACAATTCACCCCTCCACTTT. Complete variable domain (other parts from reference TRBV7-9 and TRBJ1-6): DTGVSQNPRHKITKRGQNVTFRCDPISEHNRLYWYRQTLGQGPEFLTYFQNEAQLEKSRLLSDRFSAERPKGSFSTLEIQRTEQGDSAMYLCASSFTDNSPLHFGNGTRLTVT.

The V and J genes are TRBV28 and TRBJ1-5; 12 nucleotides match TRBD1. V lost 6 bases and J lost 7; bases outside the gene matches: 7. Looked up from germline, CDR1 is MDHEN and CDR2 is SYDVKM. The CDR3 has 15 residues. CDR3 sequence (DNA): TGTGCCAGCAGGGGACAGGGGGCGCTAAGGCAGCCCCAGCATTTT. Amino acid sequence: CASRGQGALRQPQHF.

The chain has TRBV6-1 and TRBJ1-1; D not certain. Germline V gene sequence: CDR1 MNHNS, CDR2 SASEGT. V dropped 2 bases and J dropped 8 bases, with 9 bases sitting between them. The length of the CDR3 is 12 residues. CDR3 nucleotides: TGTGCCAGCAGTGAATTACGGTTGGAAGCTTTCTTT. This translates into CASSELRLEAFF.

This chain links TRBV15 with TRBJ1-3; the D gene is possibly TRBD1 (6 bases). Trimming left V 3 bases short and J 3 bases short, with 12 bases between. Germline V gene data show CDR1 as LNHNV and CDR2 as YYDKDF (reference sequence). This CDR3 contains 15 residues. The CDR3 nucleotides are TGTGCCACCAGCAGCTCTGGGACACTTGGAAACACCATATATTTT. Amino acids: CATSSSGTLGNTIYF.

The chain uses TRBV4-1 and TRBJ2-5; the D is unclear. CDR3 length: 12 residues. The germline V gene encodes CDR1 MGHRA and CDR2 YSYEKL. The ends were cut back, 0 bases at V and 5 bases at J, with 4 bases in the middle. The CDR3: CASSQDVETQYF. As DNA, the CDR3 is TGCGCCAGCAGCCAAGATGTGGAGACCCAGTACTTC.

This rearrangement joins TRBV4-1 to TRBJ2-3; 7 positions agree with TRBD2. This CDR3 region has 14 residues. The ends lost 2 bases at V and 8 bases at J; junction bases unmatched: 7. Germline values: CDR1 MGHRA, CDR2 YSYEKL. DNA of the CDR3: TGCGCCAGCAGCCAACACCCGGTAGCGGGTACGCAGTATTTT. Protein: CASSQHPVAGTQYF.

V usage is TRBV5-1 and J usage is TRBJ2-2; the match to TRBD1 covers 7 bases. CDR3 length: 14 residues. Germline values: CDR1 SGHRS, CDR2 YFSETQ. V lost 4 bases to trimming and J lost 4 bases; unmatched junction nucleotides: 4. CDR3 DNA sequence: TGCGCCAGCAGCCAAAGGGACAGCACCGGGGAGCTGTTTTTT. It encodes CASSQRDSTGELFF.

The chain carries TRBV18 and TRBJ2-3, with D perhaps TRBD2 (5 bases). Trimming shortened V by 6 bases and J by 13 bases, and 20 bases separated the two germline ends. The CDR3 sequence is 13 residues long. From germline, CDR1 is KGHSH and CDR2 LQKENI. As DNA, the CDR3 is TGTGCCAGCTCGCCCGTATACGAAGCGGCGGAGTATTTT. The encoded protein is CASSPVYEAAEYF.